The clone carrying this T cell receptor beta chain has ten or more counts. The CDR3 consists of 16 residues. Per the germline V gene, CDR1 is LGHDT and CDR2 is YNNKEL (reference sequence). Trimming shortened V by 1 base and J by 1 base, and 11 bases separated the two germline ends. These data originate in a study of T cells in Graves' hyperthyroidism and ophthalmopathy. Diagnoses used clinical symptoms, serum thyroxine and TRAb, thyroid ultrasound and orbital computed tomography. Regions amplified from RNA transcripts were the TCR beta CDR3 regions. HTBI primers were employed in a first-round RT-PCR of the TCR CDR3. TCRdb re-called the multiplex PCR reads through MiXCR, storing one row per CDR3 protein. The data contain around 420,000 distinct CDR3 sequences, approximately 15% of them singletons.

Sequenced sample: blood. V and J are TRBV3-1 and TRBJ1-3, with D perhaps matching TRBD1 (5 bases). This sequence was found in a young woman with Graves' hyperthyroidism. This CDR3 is CASSQGVGGSGNTIYF. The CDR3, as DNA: TGTGCCAGCAGCCAAGGGGTGGGGGGGTCTGGAAACACCATATATTTT.